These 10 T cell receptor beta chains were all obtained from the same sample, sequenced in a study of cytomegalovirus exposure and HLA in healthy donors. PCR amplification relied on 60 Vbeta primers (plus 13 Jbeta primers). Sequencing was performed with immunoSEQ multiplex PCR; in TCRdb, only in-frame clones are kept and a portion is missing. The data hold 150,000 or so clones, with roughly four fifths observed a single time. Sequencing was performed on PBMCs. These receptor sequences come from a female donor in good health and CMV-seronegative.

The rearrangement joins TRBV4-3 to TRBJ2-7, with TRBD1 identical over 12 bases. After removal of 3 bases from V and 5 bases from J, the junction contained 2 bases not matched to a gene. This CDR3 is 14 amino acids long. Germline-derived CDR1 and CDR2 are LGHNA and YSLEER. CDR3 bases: TGCGCCAGCAGCCAGGGACAGGGGGCCGACGAGCAGTACTTC. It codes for CASSQGQGADEQYF.

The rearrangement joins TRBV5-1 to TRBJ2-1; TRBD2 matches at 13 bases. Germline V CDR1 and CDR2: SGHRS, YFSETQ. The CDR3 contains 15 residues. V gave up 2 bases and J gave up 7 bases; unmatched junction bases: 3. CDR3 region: CASSFGLAGENEQFF. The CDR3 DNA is TGCGCCAGCAGCTTCGGACTAGCGGGAGAAAATGAGCAGTTCTTC.

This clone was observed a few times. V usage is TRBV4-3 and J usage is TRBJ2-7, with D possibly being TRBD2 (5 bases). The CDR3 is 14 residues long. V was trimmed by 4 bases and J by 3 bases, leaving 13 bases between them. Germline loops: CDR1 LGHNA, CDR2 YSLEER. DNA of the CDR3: TGCGCCAGCAGCCCAGGACTGGGGATCTACGAGCAGTACTTC. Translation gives CASSPGLGIYEQYF.

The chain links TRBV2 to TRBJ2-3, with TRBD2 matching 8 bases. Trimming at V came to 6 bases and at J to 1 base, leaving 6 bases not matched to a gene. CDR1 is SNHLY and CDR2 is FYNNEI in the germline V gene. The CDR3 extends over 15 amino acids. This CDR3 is CASSPGTRGTDTQYF. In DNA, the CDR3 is TGTGCCAGCAGCCCCGGGACTAGGGGCACAGATACGCAGTATTTT.

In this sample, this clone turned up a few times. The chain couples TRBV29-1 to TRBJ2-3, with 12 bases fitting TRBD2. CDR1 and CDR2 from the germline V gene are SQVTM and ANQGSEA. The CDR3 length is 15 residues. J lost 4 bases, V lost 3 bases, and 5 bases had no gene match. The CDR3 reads CSVESSGRAPDTQYF. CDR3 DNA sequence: TGCAGCGTTGAGTCTAGCGGGAGGGCCCCAGATACGCAGTATTTT.

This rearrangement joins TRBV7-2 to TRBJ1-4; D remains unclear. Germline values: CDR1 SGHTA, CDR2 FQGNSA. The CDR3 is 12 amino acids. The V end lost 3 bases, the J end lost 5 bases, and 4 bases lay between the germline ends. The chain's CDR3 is CASSLSNEKLFF. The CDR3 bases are TGTGCCAGCAGCTTGAGCAATGAAAAACTGTTTTTT.

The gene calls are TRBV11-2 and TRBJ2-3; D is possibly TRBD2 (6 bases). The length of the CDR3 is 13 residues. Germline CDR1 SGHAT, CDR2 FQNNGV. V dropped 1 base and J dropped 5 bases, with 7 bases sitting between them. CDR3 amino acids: CASSLVGGDTQYF. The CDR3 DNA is TGTGCCAGCAGCTTAGTCGGGGGAGATACGCAGTATTTT.

For the CDR3, the DNA is TGTGCCAGCAGTTTATGGCGGGGGACGGGAAAACTGTTTTTT. Protein product: CASSLWRGTGKLFF. The chain couples TRBV28 to TRBJ1-4; tentative D call: TRBD1 (5 bases). CDR1 and CDR2 (germline): MDHEN, SYDVKM. V lost 0 bases, J lost 10 bases, and 12 bases lay in between. The CDR3 is 14 residues long.

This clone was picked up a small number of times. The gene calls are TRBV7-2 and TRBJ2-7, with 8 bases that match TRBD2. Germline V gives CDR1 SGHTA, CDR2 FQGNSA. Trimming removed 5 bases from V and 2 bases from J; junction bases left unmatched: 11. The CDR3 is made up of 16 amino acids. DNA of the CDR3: TGTGCCAGCAGCCGAACCTCCGCGGGAGGAACCTACGAGCAGTACTTC. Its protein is CASSRTSAGGTYEQYF.

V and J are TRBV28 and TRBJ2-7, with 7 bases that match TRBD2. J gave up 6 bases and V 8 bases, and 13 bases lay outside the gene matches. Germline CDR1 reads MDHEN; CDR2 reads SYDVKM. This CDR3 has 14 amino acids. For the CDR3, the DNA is TGTGCCAGCGGGTCAATCGGGGAGGGTCGCGAGCAGTACTTC. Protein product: CASGSIGEGREQYF.